This T cell receptor (beta chain) stems from a study of blood T cells in healthy people across ages. Trimming took 5 bases from V and 3 from J, leaving 17 bases between them. Germline CDR1 MNHNY, CDR2 SVGAGI (reference sequence). This CDR3 region has 15 residues. Primed by a sample-barcoded 5' primer and a J-beta primer mix, a second PCR proceeded for about 7 to 11 cycles. TCRdb fed the 5' RACE reads into MiXCR, producing one record per CDR3 protein. This sample has approximately 1.5 million distinct CDR3 sequences, with under 55% found just once. The receptor's source is a woman aged 18-30 years in good health. Specimen: blood. The J gene is TRBJ2-7, the V gene TRBV6-6, with D possibly matching TRBD2 (6 bases). The DNA of the CDR3 is TGTGCCAGCAGTGTCCCGGGACTGCACAACTACGAGCAGTACTTC. It specifies CASSVPGLHNYEQYF.